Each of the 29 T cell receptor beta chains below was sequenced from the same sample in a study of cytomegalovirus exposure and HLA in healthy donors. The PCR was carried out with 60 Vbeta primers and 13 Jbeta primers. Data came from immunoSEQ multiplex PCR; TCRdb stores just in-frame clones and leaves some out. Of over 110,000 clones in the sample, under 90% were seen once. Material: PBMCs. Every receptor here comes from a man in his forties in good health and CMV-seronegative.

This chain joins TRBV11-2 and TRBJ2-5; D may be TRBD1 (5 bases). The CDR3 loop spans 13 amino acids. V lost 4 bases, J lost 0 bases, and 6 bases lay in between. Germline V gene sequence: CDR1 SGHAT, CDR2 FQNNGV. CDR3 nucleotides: TGTGCCAGCAGCTGGACAAACCAAGAGACCCAGTACTTC. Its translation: CASSWTNQETQYF.

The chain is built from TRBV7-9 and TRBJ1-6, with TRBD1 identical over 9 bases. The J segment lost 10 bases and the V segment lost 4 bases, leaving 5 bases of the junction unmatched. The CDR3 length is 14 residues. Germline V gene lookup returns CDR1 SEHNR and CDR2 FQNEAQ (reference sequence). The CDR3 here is CASSSWTGDSPLHF. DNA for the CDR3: TGTGCCAGCAGCTCCTGGACAGGGGACTCACCCCTCCACTTT.

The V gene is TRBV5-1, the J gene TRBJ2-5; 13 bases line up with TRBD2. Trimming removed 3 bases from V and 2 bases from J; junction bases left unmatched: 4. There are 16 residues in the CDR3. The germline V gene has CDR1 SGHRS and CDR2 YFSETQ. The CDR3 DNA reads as TGCGCCAGCAGCTCTGGGACTAGCGGGACTCAAGAGACCCAGTACTTC. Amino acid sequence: CASSSGTSGTQETQYF.

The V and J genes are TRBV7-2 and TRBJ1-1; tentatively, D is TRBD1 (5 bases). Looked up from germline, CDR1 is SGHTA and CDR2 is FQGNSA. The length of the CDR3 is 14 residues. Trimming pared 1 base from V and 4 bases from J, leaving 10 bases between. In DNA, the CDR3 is TGTGCCAGCAGCTTAGGGCAGGGTGTCACTGAAGCTTTCTTT. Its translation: CASSLGQGVTEAFF.

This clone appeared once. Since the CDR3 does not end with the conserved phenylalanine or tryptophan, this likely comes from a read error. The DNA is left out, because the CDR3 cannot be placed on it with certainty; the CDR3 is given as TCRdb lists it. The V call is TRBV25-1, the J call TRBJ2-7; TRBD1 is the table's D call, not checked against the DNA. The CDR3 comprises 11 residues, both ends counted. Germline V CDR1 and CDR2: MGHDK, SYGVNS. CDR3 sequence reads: CASSAPGSTSI.

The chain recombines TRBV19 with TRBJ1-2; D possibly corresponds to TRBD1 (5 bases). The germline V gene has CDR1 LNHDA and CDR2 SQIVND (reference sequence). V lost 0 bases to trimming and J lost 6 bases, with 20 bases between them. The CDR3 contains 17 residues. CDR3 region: CASSIDHGRARADGYTF. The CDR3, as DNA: TGTGCCAGTAGTATAGATCACGGCAGGGCGCGTGCTGATGGCTACACCTTC.

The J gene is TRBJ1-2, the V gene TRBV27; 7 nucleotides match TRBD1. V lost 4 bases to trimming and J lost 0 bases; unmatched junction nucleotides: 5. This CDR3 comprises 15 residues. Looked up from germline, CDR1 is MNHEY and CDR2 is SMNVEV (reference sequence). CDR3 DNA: TGTGCCAGCAGTTCGCCGGGACAGTCTAACTATGGCTACACCTTC. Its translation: CASSSPGQSNYGYTF.

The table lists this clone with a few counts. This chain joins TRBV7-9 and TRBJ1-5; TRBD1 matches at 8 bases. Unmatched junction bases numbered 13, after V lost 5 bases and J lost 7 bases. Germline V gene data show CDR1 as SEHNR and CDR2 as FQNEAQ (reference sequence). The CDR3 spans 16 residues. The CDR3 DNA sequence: TGTGCCAGCAGCGTCACACAGACAGGGGTTGGGCAGCCCCAGCATTTT. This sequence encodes CASSVTQTGVGQPQHF.

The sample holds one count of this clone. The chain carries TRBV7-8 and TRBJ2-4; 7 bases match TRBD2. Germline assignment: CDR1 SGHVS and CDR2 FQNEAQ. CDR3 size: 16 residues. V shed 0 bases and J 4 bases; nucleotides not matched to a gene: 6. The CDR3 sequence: CASSLADGTTKNIQYF. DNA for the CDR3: TGTGCCAGCAGCTTAGCGGATGGGACTACTAAAAACATTCAGTACTTC.

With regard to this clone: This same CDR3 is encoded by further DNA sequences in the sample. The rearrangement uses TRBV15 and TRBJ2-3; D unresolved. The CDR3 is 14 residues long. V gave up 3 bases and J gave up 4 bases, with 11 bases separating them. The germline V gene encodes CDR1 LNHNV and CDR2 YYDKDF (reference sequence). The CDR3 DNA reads TGTGCCACCAGCAGTGGTGGTAGCTCAGATACGCAGTATTTT. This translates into CATSSGGSSDTQYF. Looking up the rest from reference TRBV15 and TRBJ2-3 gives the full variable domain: DAMVIQNPRYQVTQFGKPVTLSCSQTLNHNVMYWYQQKSSQAPKLLFHYYDKDFNNEADTPDNFQSRRPNTSFCFLDIRSPGLGDTAMYLCATSSGGSSDTQYFGPGTRLTVL.

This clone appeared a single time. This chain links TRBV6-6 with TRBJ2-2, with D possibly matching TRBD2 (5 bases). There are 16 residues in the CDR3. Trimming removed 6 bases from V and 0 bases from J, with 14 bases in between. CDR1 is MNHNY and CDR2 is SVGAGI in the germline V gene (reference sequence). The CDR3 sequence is CASRRQEASNTGELFF. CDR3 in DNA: TGTGCCAGCAGAAGGCAGGAGGCATCGAACACCGGGGAGCTGTTTTTT.

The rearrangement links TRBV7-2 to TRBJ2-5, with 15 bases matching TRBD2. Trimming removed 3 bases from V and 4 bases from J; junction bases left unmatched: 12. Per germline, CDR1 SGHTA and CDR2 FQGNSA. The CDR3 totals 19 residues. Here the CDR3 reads CASSFRSRTSGGAVETQYF. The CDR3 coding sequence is TGTGCCAGCAGCTTCCGCTCCCGGACTAGCGGGGGGGCAGTAGAGACCCAGTACTTC.

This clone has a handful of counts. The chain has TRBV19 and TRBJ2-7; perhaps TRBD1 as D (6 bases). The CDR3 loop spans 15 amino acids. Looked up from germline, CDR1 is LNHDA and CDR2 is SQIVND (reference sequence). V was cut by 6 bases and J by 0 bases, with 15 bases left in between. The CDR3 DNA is TGTGCCAGTAGCGTTATAGGACAGACCTCCTACGAGCAGTACTTC. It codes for CASSVIGQTSYEQYF. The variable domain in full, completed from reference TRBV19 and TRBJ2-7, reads DGGITQSPKYLFRKEGQNVTLSCEQNLNHDAMYWYRQDPGQGLRLIYYSQIVNDFQKGDIAEGYSVSREKKESFPLTVTSAQKNPTAFYLCASSVIGQTSYEQYFGPGTRLTVT.

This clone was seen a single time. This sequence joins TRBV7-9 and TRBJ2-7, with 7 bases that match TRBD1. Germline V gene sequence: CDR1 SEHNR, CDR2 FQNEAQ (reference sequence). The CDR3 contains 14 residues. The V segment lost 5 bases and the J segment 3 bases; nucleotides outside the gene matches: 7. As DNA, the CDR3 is TGTGCCAGCAGCCGGACAGGTGGGCACTACGAGCAGTACTTC. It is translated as CASSRTGGHYEQYF.

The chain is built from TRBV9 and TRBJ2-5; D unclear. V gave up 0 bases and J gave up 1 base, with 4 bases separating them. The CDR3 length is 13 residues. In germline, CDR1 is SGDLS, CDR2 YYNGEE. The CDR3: CASSVGVQETQYF. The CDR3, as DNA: TGTGCCAGCAGCGTAGGAGTCCAAGAGACCCAGTACTTC.

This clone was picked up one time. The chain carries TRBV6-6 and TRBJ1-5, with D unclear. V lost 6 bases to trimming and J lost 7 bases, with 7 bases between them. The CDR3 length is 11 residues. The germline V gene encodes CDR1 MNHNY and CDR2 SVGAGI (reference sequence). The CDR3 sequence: CASRDTQPQHF. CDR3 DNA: TGTGCCAGCAGAGACACACAGCCCCAGCATTTT.

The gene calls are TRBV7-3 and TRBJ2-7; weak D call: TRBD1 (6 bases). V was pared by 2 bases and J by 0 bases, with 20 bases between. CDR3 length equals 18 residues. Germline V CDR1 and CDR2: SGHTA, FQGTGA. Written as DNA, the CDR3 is TGTGCCAGCAGCTTATCGGGCACCAGGGGAGCTAACTCCTACGAGCAGTACTTC. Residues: CASSLSGTRGANSYEQYF.

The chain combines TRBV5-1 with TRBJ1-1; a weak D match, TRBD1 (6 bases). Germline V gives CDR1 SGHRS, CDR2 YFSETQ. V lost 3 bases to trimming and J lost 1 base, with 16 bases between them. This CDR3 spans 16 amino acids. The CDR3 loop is CASSSGGGRANTEAFF. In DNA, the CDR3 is TGCGCCAGCAGCTCCGGAGGGGGGAGGGCGAACACTGAAGCTTTCTTT.

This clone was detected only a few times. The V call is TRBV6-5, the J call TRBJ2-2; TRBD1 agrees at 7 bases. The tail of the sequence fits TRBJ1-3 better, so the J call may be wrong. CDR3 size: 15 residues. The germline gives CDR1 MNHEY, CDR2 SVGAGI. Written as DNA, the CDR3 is TGTGCCAGCAGTTCACACGACAGGGTAGAAAACACCATATATTTT. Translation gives CASSSHDRVENTIYF.

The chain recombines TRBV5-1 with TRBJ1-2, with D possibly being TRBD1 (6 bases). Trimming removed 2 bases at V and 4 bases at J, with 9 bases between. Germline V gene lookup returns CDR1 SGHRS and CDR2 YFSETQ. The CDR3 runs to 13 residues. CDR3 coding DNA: TGCGCCAGCAGCTTATCGGACAGCTATGGCTACACCTTC. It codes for CASSLSDSYGYTF. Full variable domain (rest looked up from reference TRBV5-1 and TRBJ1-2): KAGVTQTPRYLIKTRGQQVTLSCSPISGHRSVSWYQQTPGQGLQFLFEYFSETQRNKGNFPGRFSGRQFSNSRSEMNVSTLELGDSALYLCASSLSDSYGYTFGSGTRLTVV.

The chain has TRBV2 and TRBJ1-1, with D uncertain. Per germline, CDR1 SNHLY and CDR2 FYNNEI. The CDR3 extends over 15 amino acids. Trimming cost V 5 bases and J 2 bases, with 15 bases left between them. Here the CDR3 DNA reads TGTGCCAGCAGTCCCCGAGAGGCCATTAACACTGAAGCTTTCTTT. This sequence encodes CASSPREAINTEAFF.

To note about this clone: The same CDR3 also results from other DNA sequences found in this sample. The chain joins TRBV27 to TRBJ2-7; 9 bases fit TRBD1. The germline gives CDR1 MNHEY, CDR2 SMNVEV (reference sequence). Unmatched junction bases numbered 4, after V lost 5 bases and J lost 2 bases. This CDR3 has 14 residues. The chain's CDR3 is CASSPGQGAYEQYF. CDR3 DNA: TGTGCCAGCAGTCCGGGACAGGGTGCCTACGAGCAGTACTTC.

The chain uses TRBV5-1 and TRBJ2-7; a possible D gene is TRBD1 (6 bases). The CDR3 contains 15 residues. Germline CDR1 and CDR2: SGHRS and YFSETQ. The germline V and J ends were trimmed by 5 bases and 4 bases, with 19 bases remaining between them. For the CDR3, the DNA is TGCGCCAGCAGACCCGTCCAGGGGAGCGGTTACGAGCAGTACTTC. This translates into CASRPVQGSGYEQYF.

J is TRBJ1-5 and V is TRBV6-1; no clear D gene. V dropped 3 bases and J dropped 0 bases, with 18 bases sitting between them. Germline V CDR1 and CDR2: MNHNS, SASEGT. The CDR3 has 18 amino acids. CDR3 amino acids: CASSEISRAVLSNQPQHF. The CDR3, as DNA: TGTGCCAGCAGTGAGATTTCGAGGGCCGTGCTTAGCAATCAGCCCCAGCATTTT.

For the CDR3, the DNA is TGTGCCAGCAGTCTAAATTACGAAGCTTTCTTT. Encoded protein: CASSLNYEAFF. The chain recombines TRBV28 with TRBJ1-1; no clear D. This CDR3 region has 11 residues. Looked up from germline, CDR1 is MDHEN and CDR2 is SYDVKM. Trimming pared 5 bases from V and 8 bases from J, leaving 9 bases between.

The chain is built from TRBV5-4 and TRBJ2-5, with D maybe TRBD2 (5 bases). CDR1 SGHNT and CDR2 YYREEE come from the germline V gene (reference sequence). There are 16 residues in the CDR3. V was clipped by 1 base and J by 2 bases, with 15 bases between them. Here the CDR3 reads CASSLPLAGVQETQYF. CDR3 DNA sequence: TGTGCCAGCAGCTTGCCCCTAGCCGGGGTGCAAGAGACCCAGTACTTC.

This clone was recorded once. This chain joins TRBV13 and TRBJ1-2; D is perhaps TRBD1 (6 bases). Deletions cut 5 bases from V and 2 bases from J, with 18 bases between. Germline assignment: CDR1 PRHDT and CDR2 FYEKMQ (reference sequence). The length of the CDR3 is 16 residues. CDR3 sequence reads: CASSLRSNTGNYGYTF. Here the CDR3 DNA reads TGTGCCAGCAGCCTCCGATCCAATACAGGGAACTATGGCTACACCTTC.

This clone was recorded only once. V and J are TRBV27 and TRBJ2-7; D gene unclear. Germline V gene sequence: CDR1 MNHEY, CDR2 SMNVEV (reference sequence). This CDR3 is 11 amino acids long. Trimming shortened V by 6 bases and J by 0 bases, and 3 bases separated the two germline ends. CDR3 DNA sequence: TGTGCCAGCAGCATCTCCTACGAGCAGTACTTC. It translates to CASSISYEQYF.

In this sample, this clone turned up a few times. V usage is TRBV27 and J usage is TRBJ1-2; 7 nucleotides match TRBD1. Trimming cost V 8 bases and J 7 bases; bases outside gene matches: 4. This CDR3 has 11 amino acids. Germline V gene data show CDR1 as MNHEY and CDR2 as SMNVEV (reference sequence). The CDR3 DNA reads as TGTGCCAGCGGTGACAGGGCTGGCTACACCTTC. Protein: CASGDRAGYTF.